The source of this TCR beta chain is a study of shared clonotypes between healthy human individuals. Study information: A donor's plate count was three for CD4 naive and three for CD4 memory; CD8 naive had two and CD8 memory one.

It was CD45RO-negative cells, positively selected for CCR7, that made up naive CD8 cells, with terminally differentiated effector memory CD45RA+ cells excluded. Every donor, a Caucasian adult, lived in Nashville, Tennessee. The trim removed 6 bases at V and 4 bases at J, leaving 9 bases unmatched. The CDR3 sequence is 16 residues long. CDR1 and CDR2 (germline): MDHEN, SYDVKM. Here immunoSEQ multiplex PCR was the method, and the copy in TCRdb shows in-frame clones only, minus some. The table records under 2,000,000 clones, about 95% of them present only once. Input material: naive CD8+ T cells sorted from blood. The sequence was collected from a young man in good health. The genes are TRBV28 and TRBJ2-3; TRBD1 matches at 11 bases. CDR3 protein: CASSLGTGGFADTQYF. The CDR3 nucleotides are TGTGCCAGCAGCCTTGGGACAGGGGGGTTCGCAGATACGCAGTATTTT.